The present T cell receptor (beta chain) was sequenced within a study of T cells generated in artificial thymic organoids (dated by TCRdb to between 2016 and 2019). Concerning the study at large: The study compared the TCR alpha and beta CDR3 repertoires of CD8 single positive T cells derived from in vitro artificial thymic organoids against those of naive CD8 T cells from thymus and peripheral blood. Displayed repertoire sequencing data were described as representative of three independent experiments.

Compared with the rest of its sample, this clonotype is medium-sized (0.01 to 0.1%). What antigen it recognizes has not been identified. No much larger clone exists at a distance of one base, and base qualities are not known. Reading from cysteine to phenylalanine, the CDR3 counts 13 amino acids. Just CDR3 DNA is preserved here, 39 bases in frame from base 1. Via the germline V gene, CDR1 is KGHSH and CDR2 LQKENI. The V end loses 6 bases and the J end loses 6 bases, and a stretch of 9 bases separates them. Artificial thymic organoids were built by aggregating human HSPCs with MS5 murine stromal cells transduced with human DLL1, cultured at an air-liquid interface. The cells used to seed the organoids were FACS-purified CD34+CD3- hematopoietic stem and progenitor cells from which residual T cells had been depleted. The organoids were grown in serum-free RB27 medium, which consisted of RPMI 1640 supplemented with B27, FLT3L, IL-7 and ascorbic acid. Before RNA extraction, CD3+TCRalphabeta+CD8 single positive T cells from both organoids and thymus were sorted by FACS. For each sample, total RNA was purified from approximately 40,000 to 200,000 sorted cells using the RNeasy Micro kit, and RNA quality was checked on an Agilent RNA 6000 Nano chip.

TCRalpha and TCRbeta libraries were amplified in separate semi-nested PCR reactions using Advantage 2 and reverse primers located in the TRAC or TRBC constant regions. The amount of total RNA used for first-strand cDNA synthesis ranged from roughly 3.5 to 500 ng. TCR cDNA libraries were generated by 5'-RACE using the SMARTer PCR cDNA Synthesis kit, with a poly-dT primer employed for first-strand synthesis. Semi-nested constant-region reverse primers carried 5-nucleotide sample-specific barcodes, and products were cleaned with the Zymo DNA Clean and Concentrator-5 kit. Pools of up to ten barcoded samples were ligated to Illumina adaptors and sequenced on an Illumina MiSeq as 2 x 150 bp paired-end reads. The published analysis was carried out like this. After demultiplexing, reads were aligned with BLAT to a custom library containing all human TRAV, TRAJ, TRBV, TRBD and TRBJ combinations from IMGT. The best BLAT hits were picked using pslCDnaFilter (-maxAligns=1, -ignoreIntrons), and custom Perl scripts were used to calculate clonotype frequencies. The public reads were run again by TCRdb, first through fastp at Q25 and then through MiXCR, and only productive beta chains were kept. Each record represents a unique CDR3 protein, reported with the most common genes and DNA among its rows. Here the V and J calls rest on TCRdb's processing, not on the authors' analysis. Across this sample there are under 10,000 distinct CDR3 sequences, with 20% to 30% seen only once. Together, the top ten hold more than 3% of the sample.

Summary of the overall study and its limitations: Physiological TCR clonotype diversity, comparable to that of thymic and blood naive CD8 T cells, was observed in organoid-derived CD8 single positive T cells. No skewed Valpha or Vbeta usage appeared in organoid-derived T cells, arguing against dominance of unconventional lineages or clonal expansions.

The specimen sequenced was naive CD8+ T cells grown in artificial thymic organoids from cord blood stem and progenitor cells. The cell subset or site tag for this specimen amounts to: CD3+TCRalphabeta+CD8SP T cells; for blood, CD45RO-CCR7+ naive CD8+ T cells. This receptor was identified in a human donor who gave cord blood stem cells for thymic organoid culture, a cardiac surgery patient who gave postnatal thymus, or a blood donor (not recorded which). The receptor chain draws on TRBV18 and TRBJ1-6, with TRBD1 tentatively as D gene (6 bases match). The DNA is as follows: TGTGCCAGCTCCTTCAGGGGTAATTCACCCCTCCACTTT. Its amino acids are CASSFRGNSPLHF.